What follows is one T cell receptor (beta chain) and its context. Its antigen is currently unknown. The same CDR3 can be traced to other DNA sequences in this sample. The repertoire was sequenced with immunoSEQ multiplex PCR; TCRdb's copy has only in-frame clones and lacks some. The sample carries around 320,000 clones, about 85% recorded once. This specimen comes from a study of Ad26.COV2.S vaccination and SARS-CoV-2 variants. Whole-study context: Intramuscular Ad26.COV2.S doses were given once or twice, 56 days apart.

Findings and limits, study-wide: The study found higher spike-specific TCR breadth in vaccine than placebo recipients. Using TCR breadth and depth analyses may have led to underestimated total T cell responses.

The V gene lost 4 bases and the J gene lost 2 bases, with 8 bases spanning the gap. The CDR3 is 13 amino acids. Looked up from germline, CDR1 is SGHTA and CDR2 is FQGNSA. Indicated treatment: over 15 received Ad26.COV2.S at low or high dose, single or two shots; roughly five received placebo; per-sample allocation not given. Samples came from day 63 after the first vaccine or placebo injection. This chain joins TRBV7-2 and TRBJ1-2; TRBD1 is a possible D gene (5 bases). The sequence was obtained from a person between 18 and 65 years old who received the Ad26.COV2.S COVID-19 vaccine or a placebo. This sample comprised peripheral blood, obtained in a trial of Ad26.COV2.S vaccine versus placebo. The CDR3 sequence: CASSSGRNYGYTF. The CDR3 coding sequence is TGTGCCAGCAGCTCGGGACGGAACTATGGCTACACCTTC.